Here is one T cell receptor beta chain with its context. This table comes from immunoSEQ multiplex PCR, and its TCRdb copy is limited to in-frame clones, with some not included. This sample has approximately 120,000 clones, with approximately 84% found just once. The CDR3 length is 13 residues. V gave up 3 bases and J gave up 8 bases; unmatched junction bases: 5. The germline V gene encodes CDR1 SQVTM and CDR2 ANQGSEA. This sample was taken from a study of control samples from healthy donors and cancer patients. The chain couples TRBV29-1 to TRBJ2-1, with 9 bases identical to TRBD1. Sequenced: blood. This TCR was recovered from a man aged 18 to 30 in good health. In DNA, the CDR3 is TGCAGCGTTGAGGGACAGGGCCTAGATGAGCAGTTCTTC. Amino acid sequence: CSVEGQGLDEQFF.